This T cell receptor beta chain was sequenced for a study of T cell responses to AZD1222 COVID-19 vaccine. Study conclusions and caveats: A mostly white British donor set with more females was recruited, and clonal diversity was possibly underestimated. Baseline testing showed seropositivity in only a handful of AZD1222 recipients. Repertoire sampling was restricted to post-peak T cell response timepoints. Compared with day 0, the breadth and depth of the Spike-specific TCR repertoire rose significantly after two doses of AZD1222.

The protocol was immunoSEQ multiplex PCR, while the TCRdb copy is restricted to in-frame clones and leaves out a portion. The sample lists some 110,000 clones, around 88% occurring once. With respect to this clone: Its antigen remains unidentified.

V was pared by 6 bases and J by 7 bases, with 5 bases of the junction left unmatched. The CDR3 extends over 12 amino acids. Germline CDR1 reads MNHEY; CDR2 reads SVGAGI. The TCR sequence derives from an adult in good health. The V and J genes are TRBV6-5 and TRBJ1-2; 7 bases align to TRBD1. The input for sequencing was peripheral blood, taken on day 0 of AZD1222 vaccination. The CDR3 protein is CASSRGQVGYTF. CDR3 DNA: TGTGCCAGCAGCCGCGGACAGGTTGGCTACACCTTC.